A selection of T cell receptor beta chains follows, all from one sample in a study of cytotoxic CD8 clonotypes in ibrutinib-treated CLL. Data came from immunoSEQ multiplex PCR; TCRdb stores just in-frame clones and leaves some out. The sample lists approximately 320,000 clones; 67% were seen once. Sequences were derived from PBMCs, sampled after 36 months of ibrutinib treatment. Every receptor here comes from a human donor with chronic lymphocytic leukemia. Each CDR3 is given with its conserved first and last residue. The order of the fields is D gene, V gene, clone size, J gene, CDR3 protein, CDR3 DNA. A D gene is named only where the DNA matches it firmly. Clone size is not always given. Where it is, it says once, few, many or a class for expanded clones.

>TRBD1|TRBV7-8|.|TRBJ1-1
CASSPQGGTEAFF
TGTGCCAGCAGCCCGCAGGGGGGCACTGAAGCTTTCTTT
>.|TRBV6-1|.|TRBJ1-2
CASSHRQYQHGYTF
TGTGCCAGCAGCCACCGACAGTATCAGCATGGCTACACCTTC
>.|TRBV27|.|TRBJ2-3
CASSSRRGSMDTQYF
TGTGCCAGCAGTTCACGGCGCGGAAGCATGGATACGCAGTATTTT
>TRBD2|TRBV10-3|once|TRBJ2-2
CAITGLAEHRELFF
TGTGCCATCACTGGACTAGCGGAACACCGGGAGCTGTTTTTT
>.|TRBV6-6|few|TRBJ2-5
CASIHAYGQTQYF
TGTGCCAGCATCCACGCGTACGGGCAGACCCAGTACTTC
>.|TRBV5-4|.|TRBJ1-2
CASSFQGRDGYTF
TGTGCCAGCAGCTTCCAGGGAAGGGATGGCTACACCTTC
>.|TRBV6-6|.|TRBJ1-1
CASSYSETKVTTEAFF
TGTGCCAGCAGTTACTCGGAGACAAAAGTGACCACTGAAGCTTTCTTT
>.|TRBV29-1|.|TRBJ2-1
CSVTHNEQFF
TGCAGCGTCACGCACAATGAGCAGTTCTTC
>.|TRBV5-4|.|TRBJ2-3
CASSHENTDTQYF
TGTGCCAGCAGCCATGAAAACACAGATACGCAGTATTTT
>TRBD2|TRBV14|once|TRBJ2-2
CASSQDRLAGPTNTGELFF
TGTGCCAGCAGCCAAGATCGACTAGCGGGCCCCACGAACACCGGGGAGCTGTTTTTT
>.|TRBV29-1|.|TRBJ2-7
CSVGQRLSYEQYF
TGCAGCGTTGGACAGAGGCTCTCCTACGAGCAGTACTTC
>TRBD1|TRBV2|.|TRBJ1-6
CASTLRGQANSPLHF
TGTGCCAGCACGCTACGAGGACAGGCCAATTCACCCCTCCACTTT
>.|TRBV7-7|.|TRBJ2-5
CASSPTTWETQYF
TGTGCCAGCAGCCCTACGACCTGGGAGACCCAGTACTTC
>.|TRBV7-9|.|TRBJ1-1
CASSLSPEAFF
TGTGCCAGCAGCTTATCCCCTGAAGCTTTCTTT
>TRBD2|TRBV7-8|.|TRBJ2-3
CASSSLPLGTSGGKDTQYF
TGTGCCAGCAGCTCGCTCCCCCTGGGGACTAGCGGGGGGAAAGATACGCAGTATTTT
>.|TRBV9|.|TRBJ1-2
CASSAKGGRGYTF
TGTGCCAGCAGCGCCAAGGGGGGACGTGGCTACACCTTC
>TRBD1|TRBV15|.|TRBJ2-5
CATGTPTGTNQETQYF
TGTGCCACCGGCACCCCGACAGGGACCAACCAAGAGACCCAGTACTTC
>.|TRBV9|.|TRBJ1-1
CASSPRVF
TGTGCCAGCAGCCCCCGAGTCTTT
>TRBD1|TRBV29-1|.|TRBJ1-2
CSVDGTGNNYGYTF
TGCAGCGTTGACGGGACAGGGAACAACTATGGCTACACCTTC
>.|TRBV10-2|.|TRBJ2-7
CASGETSSYEQYF
TGCGCCAGCGGCGAAACGTCTTCCTACGAGCAGTACTTC
>.|TRBV10-2|.|TRBJ2-3
CASSVKRADTQYF
TGCGCCAGCAGTGTAAAGAGGGCAGATACGCAGTATTTT
>TRBD2|TRBV7-9|few|TRBJ2-3
CASSLGTSGEWLDTQYF
TGTGCCAGCAGCTTGGGGACTAGCGGGGAGTGGCTGGATACGCAGTATTTT
>.|TRBV29-1|once|TRBJ2-5
CSVWVGVGTQYF
TGCAGCGTTTGGGTCGGGGTGGGGACCCAGTACTTC
>.|TRBV5-1|.|TRBJ2-2
CASSLWGAGELFF
TGCGCCAGCAGCTTGTGGGGTGCCGGGGAGCTGTTTTTT
>.|TRBV5-1|.|TRBJ1-6
CATTPFSYNSPLHF
TGCGCCACTACACCCTTCTCCTATAATTCACCCCTCCACTTT
>TRBD2|TRBV7-2|.|TRBJ2-7
CASSFLYAGGAEEYEQYF
TGTGCCAGCAGCTTCCTCTATGCGGGGGGCGCAGAAGAATACGAGCAGTACTTC
>.|TRBV7-2|.|TRBJ2-7
CASSRPVGGSSYEQYF
TGTGCCAGCAGCCGACCTGTTGGCGGCAGCTCCTACGAGCAGTACTTC
>.|TRBV19|.|TRBJ1-5
CASMSGNQPQHF
TGTGCCAGTATGTCAGGGAATCAGCCCCAGCATTTT
>.|TRBV27|.|TRBJ2-1
CASSLYRKETNEQFF
TGTGCCAGCAGTTTATACAGAAAGGAGACCAATGAGCAGTTCTTC
>.|TRBV2|.|TRBJ2-1
CASTRLVSGYNEQFF
TGTGCCAGCACCAGACTAGTCTCTGGGTACAATGAGCAGTTCTTC
>TRBD1|TRBV5-6|.|TRBJ2-7
CASSLAGQGYEQYF
TGTGCCAGCAGCTTGGCGGGACAGGGCTACGAGCAGTACTTC
>.|TRBV9|few|TRBJ2-3
CASSVAAHGADTQYF
TGTGCCAGCAGCGTAGCGGCCCACGGGGCAGATACGCAGTATTTT
>.|TRBV18|.|TRBJ2-3
CASPHPDTQYF
TGTGCCAGCCCGCACCCCGATACGCAGTATTTT
>TRBD2|TRBV29-1|.|TRBJ2-1
CSAPGLAYNEQFF
TGCAGCGCCCCGGGACTAGCTTACAATGAGCAGTTCTTC
>.|TRBV19|few|TRBJ1-2
CASSPGGGNYGYTF
TGTGCCAGTAGTCCGGGGGGAGGTAACTATGGCTACACCTTC
>.|TRBV15|.|TRBJ2-7
CATSREGNRDYEQYF
TGTGCCACCAGCAGAGAGGGTAACAGGGACTACGAGCAGTACTTC
>.|TRBV5-8|.|TRBJ2-5
CASSLGWTQYF
TGTGCCAGCAGCCTGGGCTGGACCCAGTACTTC
>TRBD2|TRBV5-1|.|TRBJ2-3
CASSLAGLAGGSTDTQYF
TGCGCCAGCAGCTTGGCTGGACTAGCGGGAGGTAGCACAGATACGCAGTATTTT
>TRBD2|TRBV5-1|.|TRBJ2-5
CASPGGAETQYF
TGCGCCAGCCCCGGGGGGGCTGAGACCCAGTACTTC
>.|TRBV20-1|.|TRBJ2-1
CSAPGIEQFF
TGCAGTGCACCGGGGATTGAGCAGTTCTTC
>.|TRBV7-3|.|TRBJ1-1
CASSQLGGVRTEAFF
TGTGCCAGCAGCCAACTGGGGGGCGTGAGAACTGAAGCTTTCTTT
>.|TRBV5-1|.|TRBJ2-1
CASSVSAGPYNEQFF
TGCGCCAGCAGCGTTTCGGCGGGGCCGTACAATGAGCAGTTCTTC
>.|TRBV2|.|TRBJ1-5
CASSEGLLQPQHF
TGTGCCAGCAGTGAAGGTCTACTCCAGCCCCAGCATTTT
>.|TRBV5-6|few|TRBJ1-1
CASSTDRPRLMNTEAFF
TGTGCCAGCAGCACAGACAGGCCGAGGTTGATGAACACTGAAGCTTTCTTT
>.|TRBV7-2|few|TRBJ2-3
CASSLAVADTQYF
TGTGCCAGCAGCTTAGCAGTTGCAGATACGCAGTATTTT
>.|TRBV29-1|.|TRBJ2-7
CSADSGPRNEQYF
TGCAGCGCCGATAGCGGTCCGAGAAACGAGCAGTACTTC
>.|TRBV7-6|.|TRBJ2-1
CASSQGLSNEQFF
TGTGCCAGCAGCCAGGGATTGAGCAATGAGCAGTTCTTC
>.|TRBV5-5|.|TRBJ2-7
CASSPSGEPYEQYF
TGTGCCAGCAGCCCCTCCGGGGAACCATACGAGCAGTACTTC
>.|TRBV28|.|TRBJ2-1
CATRPTLGPHNEQFF
TGTGCCACCAGACCCACTTTGGGGCCCCACAATGAGCAGTTCTTC
>.|TRBV11-3|.|TRBJ1-1
CASSLRGGAEAFF
TGTGCCAGCAGCTTAAGGGGAGGCGCTGAAGCTTTCTTT
>TRBD1|TRBV5-1|.|TRBJ2-4
CASSLVEGANIQYF
TGCGCCAGCAGCTTGGTAGAGGGGGCGAACATTCAGTACTTC
>.|TRBV4-1|.|TRBJ2-7
CASSHVRVFSEQYF
TGCGCCAGCAGCCACGTTAGGGTATTCTCCGAGCAGTACTTC
>.|TRBV5-1|.|TRBJ2-1
CASSLAVGDEQFF
TGCGCCAGCAGCTTGGCCGTGGGTGATGAGCAGTTCTTC
>.|TRBV27|.|TRBJ2-5
CASSLFGQQETQYF
TGTGCCAGCAGTTTATTTGGGCAGCAAGAGACCCAGTACTTC
>.|TRBV11-1|.|TRBJ2-4
CASSHGDRGIQYF
TGTGCCAGCAGCCATGGGGATAGGGGCATTCAGTACTTC